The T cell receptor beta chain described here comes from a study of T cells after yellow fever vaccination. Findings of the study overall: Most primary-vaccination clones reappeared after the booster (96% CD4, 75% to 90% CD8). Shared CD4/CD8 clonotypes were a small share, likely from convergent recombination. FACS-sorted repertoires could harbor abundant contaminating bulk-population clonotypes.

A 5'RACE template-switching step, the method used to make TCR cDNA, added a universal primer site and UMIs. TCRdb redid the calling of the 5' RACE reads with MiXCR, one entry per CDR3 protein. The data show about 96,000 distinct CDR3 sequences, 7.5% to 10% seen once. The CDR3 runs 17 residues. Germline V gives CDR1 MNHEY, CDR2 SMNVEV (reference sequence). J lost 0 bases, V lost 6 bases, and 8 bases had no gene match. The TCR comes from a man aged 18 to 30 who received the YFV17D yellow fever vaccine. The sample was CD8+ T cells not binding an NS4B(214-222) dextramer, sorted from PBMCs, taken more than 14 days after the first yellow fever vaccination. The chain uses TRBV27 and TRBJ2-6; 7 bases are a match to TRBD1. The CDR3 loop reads CASRKTGSFSGANVLTF. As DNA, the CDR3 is TGTGCCAGCAGGAAGACAGGGTCCTTCTCTGGGGCCAACGTCCTGACTTTC.